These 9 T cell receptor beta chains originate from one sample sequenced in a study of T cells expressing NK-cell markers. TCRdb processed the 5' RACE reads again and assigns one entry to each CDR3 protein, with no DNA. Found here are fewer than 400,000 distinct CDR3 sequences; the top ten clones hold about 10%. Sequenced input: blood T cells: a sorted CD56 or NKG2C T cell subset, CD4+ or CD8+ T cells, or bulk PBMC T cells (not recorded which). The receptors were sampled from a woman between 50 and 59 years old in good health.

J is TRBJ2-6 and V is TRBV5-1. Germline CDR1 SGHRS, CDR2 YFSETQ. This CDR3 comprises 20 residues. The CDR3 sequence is CASSLVHRGQSLSGANVLTF.

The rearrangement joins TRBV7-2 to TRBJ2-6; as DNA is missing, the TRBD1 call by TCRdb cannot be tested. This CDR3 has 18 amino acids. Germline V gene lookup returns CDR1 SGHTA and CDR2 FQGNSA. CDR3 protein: CASSLEDRGWTGANVLTF.

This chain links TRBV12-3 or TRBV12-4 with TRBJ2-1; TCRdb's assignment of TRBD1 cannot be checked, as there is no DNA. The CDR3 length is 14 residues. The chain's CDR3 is CATYLRVHYNEQFF.

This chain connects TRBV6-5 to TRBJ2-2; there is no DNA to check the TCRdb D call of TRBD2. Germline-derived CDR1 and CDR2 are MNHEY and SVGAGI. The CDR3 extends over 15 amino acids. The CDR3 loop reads CASSPLATRTGELFF.

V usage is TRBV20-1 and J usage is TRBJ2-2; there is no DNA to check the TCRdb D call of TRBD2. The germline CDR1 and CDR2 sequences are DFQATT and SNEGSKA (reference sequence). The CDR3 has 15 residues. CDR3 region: CSATGVAGSPGELFF.

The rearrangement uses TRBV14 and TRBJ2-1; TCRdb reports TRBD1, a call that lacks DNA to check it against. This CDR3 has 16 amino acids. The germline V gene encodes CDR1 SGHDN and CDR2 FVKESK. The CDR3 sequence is CASSQDPYPLLGEQFF.

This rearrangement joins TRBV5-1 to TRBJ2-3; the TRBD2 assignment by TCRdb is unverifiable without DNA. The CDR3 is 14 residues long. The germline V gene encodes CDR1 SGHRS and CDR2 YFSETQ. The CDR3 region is CASSWGLVGDTQYF.

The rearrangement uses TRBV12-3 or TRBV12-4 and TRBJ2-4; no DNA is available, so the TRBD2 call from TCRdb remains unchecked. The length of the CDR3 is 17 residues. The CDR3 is CASSPYSGGMAKNIQYF.

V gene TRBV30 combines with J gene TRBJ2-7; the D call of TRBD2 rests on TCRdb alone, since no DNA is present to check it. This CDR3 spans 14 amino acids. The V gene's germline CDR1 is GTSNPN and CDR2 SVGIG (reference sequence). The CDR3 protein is CAWSVRGRVNEQYF.